This T cell receptor (beta chain) was documented in a study of cytomegalovirus exposure and HLA in healthy donors. Study in general: A previous analysis identified about 110 million unique TCR beta sequences derived from some 170 million T cells.

With regard to this clone: Its antigen is not known.

With 4 bases clipped from V and 6 bases from J, the junction kept 3 bases outside the gene matches. This CDR3 comprises 14 residues. Germline V lookup: CDR1 MNHEY, CDR2 SVGAGI. Study-wide findings and caveats: A later analysis linked a missense variant in DCLRE1C to the trimming of TCR beta V and J genes. Per a prior analysis, the majority of TCR beta V segments were productive roughly 90% or roughly 30% of the time. Based on reports, TCR beta sequences accurately predicted HLA-A and HLA-B alleles for most subjects.

This PCR relied on a set of 60 Vbeta primers and 13 Jbeta primers. The protocol was immunoSEQ multiplex PCR, while the TCRdb copy is restricted to in-frame clones and leaves out a portion. The sample consists of about 190,000 clones, around 82% of them appearing once. The sample taken for sequencing was PBMCs. The V gene is TRBV6-5, the J gene TRBJ1-5; 10 nucleotides agree with TRBD1. The sequence was collected from a boy between 10 and 17 years old in good health and CMV-seronegative. As DNA, the CDR3 is TGTGCCAGCAGTTTGGGACAGGGGTTTCAGCCCCAGCATTTT. It is translated as CASSLGQGFQPQHF.